These T cell receptor beta chains were read from a single sample in a study of long-term antiretroviral therapy in people with HIV. Data came from immunoSEQ multiplex PCR; TCRdb stores just in-frame clones and leaves some out. Of some 15,000 clones listed, approximately 71% are singletons. The material sequenced was unsorted PBMCs, taken 0.5 years before starting antiretroviral therapy. The receptors come from a woman in her thirties or forties with HIV. CDR3s include the opening cysteine and the closing phenylalanine or tryptophan. The order of the fields is V gene, J gene, CDR3 protein.

TRBV10-1	TRBJ2-2	CASSPTGNTGELFF
TRBV30	-	CAWSVGTGAYEQYF
TRBV29-1	TRBJ1-2	CSVEDTGKKDYGYTF
TRBV11-2	TRBJ2-7	CASSFRASGRYEQYF
TRBV18	TRBJ1-1	CASSPQGPTEAFF
TRBV6-1	TRBJ1-2	CASRRGQAYGYTF
TRBV25-1	TRBJ2-7	CATQLAGDLHEQYF
TRBV11-2	TRBJ2-2	CASRGQGIPNTGELFF
TRBV29-1	TRBJ2-7	CSVGGGVGEQYF
TRBV27	TRBJ2-7	CASSPNRALTYEQYF
TRBV7-2	TRBJ2-7	CASSFLAASGYEQYF
TRBV7-9	TRBJ2-2	CASSLALGLSAGELFF
TRBV7-9	TRBJ1-6	CASSSPGTSSYNSPLHF
TRBV19	TRBJ1-4	CASSIRAGGEKLFF
TRBV2	TRBJ1-2	CASRPKGFYGYTF
TRBV27	TRBJ2-3	CASRQTGYSTDTQYF
TRBV30	TRBJ1-1	CAANGQWGTEAFF
TRBV2	TRBJ2-5	CASNRDFQETQYF
TRBV7-9	TRBJ2-7	CASSKDGSYEQYF
TRBV1	TRBJ1-2	CTSSHRDSPMDGYTF
TRBV19	TRBJ1-2	CASSFSVPGYGYTF
TRBV6-1	TRBJ1-2	CASGLQGAEYYGYTF
TRBV5-5	TRBJ2-7	CASSLSQANYEQYF
TRBV5-1	TRBJ2-3	CASSLAGRRLDTQYF
TRBV6-5	TRBJ2-1	CASTGPNEQFF
TRBV11-3	TRBJ2-7	CASSLVADRTYEQYF
TRBV5-1	TRBJ2-1	CASSLETAYNEQFF
TRBV6-5	TRBJ1-2	CASSYRDLGYGYTF
TRBV20-1	TRBJ2-4	CSARQVGIQYF
TRBV5-1	TRBJ2-5	CASSPFQGETQYF
TRBV11-3	TRBJ2-7	CASSFPPGGGTDEQYF
TRBV7-2	TRBJ1-3	CASSFVGATGNTIYF
TRBV5-6	TRBJ1-3	CASTQGQGAGNTIYF
TRBV9	TRBJ1-2	CASSVTELYGYTF
TRBV28	TRBJ1-2	CASSFIGTPRLNGYTF
TRBV6-6	TRBJ2-7	CASSYEYPGLSYEQYF
TRBV27	TRBJ2-1	CASSAGGGHNEQFF
TRBV10-3	TRBJ2-1	CASTRGNQDNEQFF
TRBV30	TRBJ2-7	CAWSPDRSYEQYF
TRBV19	TRBJ2-2	CASSIRAVLVTGELFF
TRBV10-3	TRBJ1-1	CAIGDTEAFF
TRBV10-2	TRBJ1-1	CASSLTGPTEAFF
TRBV30	TRBJ2-1	CAWSGLGNEQFF
TRBV13	TRBJ2-1	CASSLGLAGSSYNEQFF
TRBV7-2	TRBJ2-7	CASSLALTGVAYEQYF
TRBV11-3	TRBJ2-1	CASGPRSNEQFF
TRBV18	TRBJ1-1	CASSPPGGAPRVTEAFF
TRBV5-6	TRBJ2-5	CASSPIRDSFGMRETQYF
TRBV7-2	TRBJ2-3	CASSLTGMGTDTQYF
TRBV5-1	TRBJ2-3	CASSATRSTDTQYF
TRBV13	TRBJ1-6	CASSLEGQGDNSPLHF
TRBV18	TRBJ2-3	CASSPPSSGRMGDTQYF
TRBV4-1	TRBJ1-2	CASSQQGAGADYGYTF
TRBV5-6	TRBJ1-1	CASISAGGKAFF
TRBV5-1	TRBJ1-3	CASSRAGGSGNTIYF